The clone carrying this T cell receptor (beta chain) was seen many times. Its target is unknown. Amplification yielded TCR beta CDR3 regions, with RNA transcripts as the source. The TCR CDR3 first-round RT-PCR relied on the HTBI primer set. MiXCR, applied by TCRdb to the multiplex PCR reads, yields one record per CDR3 protein. The sample shows 340,000 or so distinct CDR3 sequences, 21% of them seen only once. Germline V gene sequence: CDR1 SGHAT, CDR2 FQNNGV. Between the trimmed V and J ends, which lost 5 bases and 5 bases, there was a span of 12 bases. This CDR3 is built from 13 residues. Patients were excluded because of uncontrolled infection, other autoimmune disease, pregnancy or lactation. It was approximately 9.4 ml of fresh peripheral blood that supplied the PBMCs. The sample comes from a study of T cells in Graves' hyperthyroidism and ophthalmopathy. Whole-study findings and limits: Also found in blood were most expanded thyroid clonotypes above 0.001.

This TCR derives from a woman in her forties or fifties with Graves' hyperthyroidism. The V gene is TRBV11-2, the J gene TRBJ2-5, with D maybe TRBD2 (5 bases). The sequenced sample consisted of blood. CDR3 protein: CASSGLAGETQYF. CDR3 nucleotides: TGTGCCAGCAGCGGTCTAGCCGGCGAGACCCAGTACTTC.